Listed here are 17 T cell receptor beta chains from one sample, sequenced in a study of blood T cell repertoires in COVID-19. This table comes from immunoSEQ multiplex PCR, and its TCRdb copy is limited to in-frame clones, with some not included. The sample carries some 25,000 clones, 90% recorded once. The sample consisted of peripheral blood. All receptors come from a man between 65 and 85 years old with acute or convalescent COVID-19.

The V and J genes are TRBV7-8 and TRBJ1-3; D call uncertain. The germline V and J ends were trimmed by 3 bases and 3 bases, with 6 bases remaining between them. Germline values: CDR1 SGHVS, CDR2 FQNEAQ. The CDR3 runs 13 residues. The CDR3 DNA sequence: TGTGCCAGCAGCTTGAACTTTGGAAACACCATATATTTT. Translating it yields CASSLNFGNTIYF.

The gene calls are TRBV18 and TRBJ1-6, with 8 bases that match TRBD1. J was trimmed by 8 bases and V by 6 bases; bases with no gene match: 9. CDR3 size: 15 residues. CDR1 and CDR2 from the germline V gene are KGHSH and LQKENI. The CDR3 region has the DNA TGTGCCAGCTCCCCAGGGGGCAGGGGTGATTCACCCCTCCACTTT. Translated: CASSPGGRGDSPLHF.

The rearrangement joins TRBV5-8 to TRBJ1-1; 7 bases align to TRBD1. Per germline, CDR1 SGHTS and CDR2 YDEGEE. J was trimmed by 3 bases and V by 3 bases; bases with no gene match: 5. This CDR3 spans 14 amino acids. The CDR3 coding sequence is TGTGCCAGCAGCTCGGGACAGAAATACACTGAAGCTTTCTTT. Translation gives CASSSGQKYTEAFF.

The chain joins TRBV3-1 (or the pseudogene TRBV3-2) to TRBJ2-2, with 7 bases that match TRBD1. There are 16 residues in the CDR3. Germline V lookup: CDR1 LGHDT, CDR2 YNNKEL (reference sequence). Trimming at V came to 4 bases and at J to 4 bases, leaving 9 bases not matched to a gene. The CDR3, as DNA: TGTGCCAGCAGCCTAAGACAGGGAAGGGGCACCGGGGAGCTGTTTTTT. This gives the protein CASSLRQGRGTGELFF.

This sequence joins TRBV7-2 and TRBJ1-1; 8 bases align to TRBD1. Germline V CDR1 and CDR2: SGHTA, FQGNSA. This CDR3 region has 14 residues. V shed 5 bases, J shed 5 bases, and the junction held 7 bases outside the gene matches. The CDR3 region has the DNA TGTGCCAGCAGCCCCCGGACAGGGAGGACTGAAGCTTTCTTT. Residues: CASSPRTGRTEAFF. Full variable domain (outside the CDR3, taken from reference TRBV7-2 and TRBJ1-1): GAGVSQSPSNKVTEKGKDVELRCDPISGHTALYWYRQSLGQGLEFLIYFQGNSAPDKSGLPSDRFSAERTGGSVSTLTIQRTQQEDSAVYLCASSPRTGRTEAFFGQGTRLTVV.

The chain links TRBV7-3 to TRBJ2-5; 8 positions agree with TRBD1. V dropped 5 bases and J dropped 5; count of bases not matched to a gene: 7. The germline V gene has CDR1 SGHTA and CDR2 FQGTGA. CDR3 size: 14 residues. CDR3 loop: CASSPDRGGETQYF. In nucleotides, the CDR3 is TGTGCCAGCAGCCCAGACAGGGGTGGGGAGACCCAGTACTTC. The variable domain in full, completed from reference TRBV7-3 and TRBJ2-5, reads GAGVSQTPSNKVTEKGKYVELRCDPISGHTALYWYRQSLGQGPEFLIYFQGTGAADDSGLPNDRFFAVRPEGSVSTLKIQRTERGDSAVYLCASSPDRGGETQYFGPGTRLLVL.

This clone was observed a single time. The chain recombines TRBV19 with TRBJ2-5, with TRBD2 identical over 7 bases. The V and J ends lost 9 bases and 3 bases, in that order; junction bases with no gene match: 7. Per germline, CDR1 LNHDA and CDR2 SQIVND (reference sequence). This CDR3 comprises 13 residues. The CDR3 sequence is CASLGLDKETQYF. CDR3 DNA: TGTGCCAGCCTCGGACTAGATAAAGAGACCCAGTACTTC.

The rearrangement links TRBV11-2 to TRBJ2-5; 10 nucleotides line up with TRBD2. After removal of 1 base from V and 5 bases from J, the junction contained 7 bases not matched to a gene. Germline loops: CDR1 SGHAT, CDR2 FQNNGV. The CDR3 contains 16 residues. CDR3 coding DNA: TGTGCCAGCAGCTTAGTAAGGGCTAGCGGGAGTGAGACCCAGTACTTC. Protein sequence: CASSLVRASGSETQYF.

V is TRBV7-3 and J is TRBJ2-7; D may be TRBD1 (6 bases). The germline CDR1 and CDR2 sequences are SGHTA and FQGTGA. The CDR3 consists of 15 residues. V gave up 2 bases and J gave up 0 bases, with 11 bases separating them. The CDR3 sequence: CASSLFQGPSYEQYF. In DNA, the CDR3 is TGTGCCAGCAGCTTATTTCAGGGGCCCTCCTACGAGCAGTACTTC.

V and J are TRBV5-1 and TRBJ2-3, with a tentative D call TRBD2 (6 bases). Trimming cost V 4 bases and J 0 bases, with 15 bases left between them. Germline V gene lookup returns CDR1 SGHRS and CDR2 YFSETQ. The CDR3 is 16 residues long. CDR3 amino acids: CASSPGVSTSTDTQYF. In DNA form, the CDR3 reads TGCGCCAGCAGCCCGGGGGTCTCTACTAGCACAGATACGCAGTATTTT. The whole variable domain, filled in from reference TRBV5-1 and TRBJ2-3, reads KAGVTQTPRYLIKTRGQQVTLSCSPISGHRSVSWYQQTPGQGLQFLFEYFSETQRNKGNFPGRFSGRQFSNSRSEMNVSTLELGDSALYLCASSPGVSTSTDTQYFGPGTRLTVL.

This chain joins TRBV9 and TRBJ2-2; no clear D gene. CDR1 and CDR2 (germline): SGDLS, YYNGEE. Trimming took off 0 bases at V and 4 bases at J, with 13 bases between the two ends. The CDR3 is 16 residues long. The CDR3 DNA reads TGTGCCAGCAGCGTAGGAGATGTCCGAAGCACCGGGGAGCTGTTTTTT. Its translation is CASSVGDVRSTGELFF.

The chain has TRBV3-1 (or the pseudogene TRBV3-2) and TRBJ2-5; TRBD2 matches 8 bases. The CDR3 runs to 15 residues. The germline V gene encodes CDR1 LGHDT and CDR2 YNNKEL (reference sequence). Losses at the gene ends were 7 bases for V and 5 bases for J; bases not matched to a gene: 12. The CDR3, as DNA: TGTGCCAGCACCCACATCGGACTAGCCGGGGAGACCCAGTACTTC. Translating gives CASTHIGLAGETQYF.

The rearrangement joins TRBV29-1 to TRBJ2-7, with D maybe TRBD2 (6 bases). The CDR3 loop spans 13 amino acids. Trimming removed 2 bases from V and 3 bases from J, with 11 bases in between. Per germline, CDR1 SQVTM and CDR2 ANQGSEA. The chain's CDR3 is CSVESLADYEQYF. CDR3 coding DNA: TGCAGCGTTGAATCACTAGCCGACTACGAGCAGTACTTC.

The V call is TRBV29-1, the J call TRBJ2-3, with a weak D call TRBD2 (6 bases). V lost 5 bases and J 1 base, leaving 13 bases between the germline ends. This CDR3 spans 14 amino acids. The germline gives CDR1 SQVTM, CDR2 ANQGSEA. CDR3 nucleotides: TGCAGCGTTAATGGGGGAGGACGCACAGATACGCAGTATTTT. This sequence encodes CSVNGGGRTDTQYF.

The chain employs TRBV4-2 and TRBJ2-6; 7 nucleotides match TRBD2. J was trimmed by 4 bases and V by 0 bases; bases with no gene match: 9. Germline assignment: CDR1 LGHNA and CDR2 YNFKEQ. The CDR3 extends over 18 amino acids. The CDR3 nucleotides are TGTGCCAGCAGCCAAGATTTGGCGGGAGTTGACGGGGCCAACGTCCTGACTTTC. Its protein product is CASSQDLAGVDGANVLTF.

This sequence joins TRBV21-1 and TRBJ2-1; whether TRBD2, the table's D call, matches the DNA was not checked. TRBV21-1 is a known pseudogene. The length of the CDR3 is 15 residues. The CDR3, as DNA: TGTGCCAGCAGCAACCTTGGGGGGACCCCCAATGAGCAGTTCTTC. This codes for CASSNLGGTPNEQFF.

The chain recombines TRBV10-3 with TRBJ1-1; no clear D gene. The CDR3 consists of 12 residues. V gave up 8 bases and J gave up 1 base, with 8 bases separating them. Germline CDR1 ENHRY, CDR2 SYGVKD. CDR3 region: CAILSGNTEAFF. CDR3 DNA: TGTGCCATCCTAAGCGGGAACACTGAAGCTTTCTTT.